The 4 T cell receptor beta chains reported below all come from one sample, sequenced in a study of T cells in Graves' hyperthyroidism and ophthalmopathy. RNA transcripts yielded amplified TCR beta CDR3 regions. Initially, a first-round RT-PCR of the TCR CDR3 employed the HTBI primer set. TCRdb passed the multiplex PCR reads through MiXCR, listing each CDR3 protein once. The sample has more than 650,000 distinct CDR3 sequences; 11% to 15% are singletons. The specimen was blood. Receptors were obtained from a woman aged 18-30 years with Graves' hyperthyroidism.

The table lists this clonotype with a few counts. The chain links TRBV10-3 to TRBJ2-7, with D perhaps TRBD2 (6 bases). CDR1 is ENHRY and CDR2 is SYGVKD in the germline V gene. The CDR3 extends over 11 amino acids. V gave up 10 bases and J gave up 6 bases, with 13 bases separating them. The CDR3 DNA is TGTGCCACGGACATGGGGGGCGAGCAGTACTTC. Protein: CATDMGGEQYF.

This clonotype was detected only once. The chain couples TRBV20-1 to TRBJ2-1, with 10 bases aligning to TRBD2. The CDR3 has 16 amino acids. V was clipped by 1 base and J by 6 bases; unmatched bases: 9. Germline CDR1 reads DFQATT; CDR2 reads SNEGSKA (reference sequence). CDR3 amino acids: CSARGFLAGDFNEQFF. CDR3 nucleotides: TGCAGTGCTAGAGGATTTCTAGCGGGAGATTTCAATGAGCAGTTCTTC.

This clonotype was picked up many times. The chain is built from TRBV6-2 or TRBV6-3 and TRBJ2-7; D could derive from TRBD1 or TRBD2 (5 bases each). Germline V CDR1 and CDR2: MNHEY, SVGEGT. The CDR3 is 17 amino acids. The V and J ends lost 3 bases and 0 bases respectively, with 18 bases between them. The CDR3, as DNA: TGTGCCAGCAGTTATACTCTAGGGGACCCAAGCTCCTACGAGCAGTACTTC. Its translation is CASSYTLGDPSSYEQYF.

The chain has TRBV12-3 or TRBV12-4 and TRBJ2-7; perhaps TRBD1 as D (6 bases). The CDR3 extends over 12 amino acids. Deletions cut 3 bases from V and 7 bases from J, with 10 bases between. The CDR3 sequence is CASSLGTPEQYF. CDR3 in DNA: TGTGCCAGCAGTTTGGGGACACCGGAGCAGTACTTC.